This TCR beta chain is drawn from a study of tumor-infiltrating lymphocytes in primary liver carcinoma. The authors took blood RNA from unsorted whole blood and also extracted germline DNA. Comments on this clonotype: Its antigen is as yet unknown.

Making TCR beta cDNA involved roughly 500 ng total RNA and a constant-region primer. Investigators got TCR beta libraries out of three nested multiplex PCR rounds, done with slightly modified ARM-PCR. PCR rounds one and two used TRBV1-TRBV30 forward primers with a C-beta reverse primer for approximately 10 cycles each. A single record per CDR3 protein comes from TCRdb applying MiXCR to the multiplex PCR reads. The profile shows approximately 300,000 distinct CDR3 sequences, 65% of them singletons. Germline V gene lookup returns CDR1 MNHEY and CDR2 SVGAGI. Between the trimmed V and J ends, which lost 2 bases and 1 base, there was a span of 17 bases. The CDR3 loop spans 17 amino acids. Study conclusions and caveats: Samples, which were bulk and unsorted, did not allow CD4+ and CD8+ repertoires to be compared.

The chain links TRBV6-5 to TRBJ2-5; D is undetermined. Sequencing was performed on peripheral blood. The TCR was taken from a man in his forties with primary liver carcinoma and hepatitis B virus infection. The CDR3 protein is CASSYTSSGESQETQYF. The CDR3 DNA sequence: TGTGCCAGCAGTTACACGAGTAGTGGCGAGTCCCAAGAGACCCAGTACTTC.